Listed below are T cell receptor beta chains from one sample, sequenced in a study of control samples from healthy donors and cancer patients. The protocol was immunoSEQ multiplex PCR, while the TCRdb copy is restricted to in-frame clones and leaves out a portion. Of more than 20,000 clones listed, approximately 80% are singletons. The sequenced sample was PBMCs. These TCRs come from a man aged 55 to 69 with head and neck cancer. CDR3s leave out the opening cysteine and the closing phenylalanine or tryptophan.

cdr3_length v_call cdr3_aa
11 TRBV28 ASSLGTGREQY
12 TRBV7-9 ASSSSHGRDEQF
13 TRBV7-2 ASSLGLAGVNEQF
10 TRBV27 ASLGRGGGYT
12 TRBV5-1 ASSLDPVQGTQY
10 TRBV2 ASGGATDTQY
12 TRBV5-8 ASSSDILNYGYT
14 TRBV5-1 ASSLTGAYSGNTIY
12 TRBV3-1/TRBV3-2 ASSRLDQDYEQY
12 TRBV6-5 ASSPRWGADEQY
14 TRBV24-1 ATSDPRQGYPGELF
12 TRBV19 ASSIDGNTGELF
15 TRBV6-6 ASSPGQETSHQETQY
14 TRBV7-6 ASSPGGQSSGNTIY